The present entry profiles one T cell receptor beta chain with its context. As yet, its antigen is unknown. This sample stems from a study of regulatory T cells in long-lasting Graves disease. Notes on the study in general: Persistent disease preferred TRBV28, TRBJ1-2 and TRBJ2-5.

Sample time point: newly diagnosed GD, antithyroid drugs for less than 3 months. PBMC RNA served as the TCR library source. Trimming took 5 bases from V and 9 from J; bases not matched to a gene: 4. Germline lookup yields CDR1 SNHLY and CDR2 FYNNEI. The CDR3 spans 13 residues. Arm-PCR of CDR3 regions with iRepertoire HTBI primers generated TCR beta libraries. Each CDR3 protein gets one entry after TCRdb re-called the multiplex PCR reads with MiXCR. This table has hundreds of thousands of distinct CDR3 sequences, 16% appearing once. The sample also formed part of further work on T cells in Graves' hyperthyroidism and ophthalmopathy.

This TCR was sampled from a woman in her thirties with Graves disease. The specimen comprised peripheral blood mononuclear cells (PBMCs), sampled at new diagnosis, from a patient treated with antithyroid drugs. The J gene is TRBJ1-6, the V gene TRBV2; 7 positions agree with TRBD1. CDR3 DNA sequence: TGTGCCAGCAGTTACAGGGGAGGTTCACCCCTCCACTTT. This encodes CASSYRGGSPLHF. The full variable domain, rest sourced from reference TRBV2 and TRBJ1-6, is EPEVTQTPSHQVTQMGQEVILRCVPISNHLYFYWYRQILGQKVEFLVSFYNNEISEKSEIFDDQFSVERPDGSNFTLKIRSTKLEDSAMYFCASSYRGGSPLHFGNGTRLTVT.